This TCR beta chain was sequenced during a study of cytomegalovirus exposure and HLA in healthy donors (dated by TCRdb to 2016 to 2017). Turning to the overall study: An earlier analysis of approximately 600 of the donors reported 250 to 300 Gb of sequence data and 117 million unique TCR beta sequences from roughly 180 million T cells. On average, roughly 200,000 unique TCR beta nucleotide sequences were sequenced per donor among 350 to 400 genotyped donors of the cohort, with about 19% of those sequences being non-productive. Donor age, sex, ethnicity and CMV serostatus were collected together with the repertoire data. The study used immunosequencing to profile the T cell repertoires of hundreds of subjects and linked those repertoires to cytomegalovirus serostatus. In an earlier analysis of about 590 of the donors, high-throughput TCR beta sequencing was used to judge whether each TCR beta V gene segment behaved as functional or pseudogenic. Along with the roughly 670-subject first cohort, a separate validation cohort of over a hundred different subjects was used. The study aimed to test whether signatures of past pathogen exposure could be identified by cataloging public T cell receptors. A later genetic analysis took genome-wide SNP genotypes for 398 of the 666 donors and used that subset as a discovery cohort. An early release covering around 630 HLA-typed donors comprised about 290 gigabases of sequencing data and around 80 million unique TCR sequences. Because of strong linkage in the cohort, a handful of DR-DQ haplotypes were treated as single units for association and clustering. All discovery cohort repertoires had been generated using a single sequencing platform. HLA typing included class I and class II loci at four-digit resolution. Among the 398 genotyped donors, around 81% belonged to the genetic ancestry cluster associated with self-reported Caucasian donors. To predict cytomegalovirus infection status, the study combined high-throughput TCR immunosequencing, statistical association of individual TCRs with disease status, and machine learning. The later analysis used no new phenotypic data to find candidate immune exposures, relying instead on TCR beta sequences and their occurrence across donors. To study patterns of TCR occurrence, a later analysis re-analyzed previously published TCR beta repertoires from 550 to 800 donors and added high-resolution HLA genotyping. Typing coverage differed by locus: A, B, C, DRB1 and DQB1 were typed in roughly 620-630 donors, DQA1 in approximately 520, DPA1 in around 600, and DPB1 in roughly 470. Paper-wide results and their limitations: An association between a missense DCLRE1C variant and V-gene and J-gene trimming of TCR beta chains was found in a later genetic analysis and replicated in an independent cohort. Linkage disequilibrium might explain the correlated functional status among segregating V segments, but an unknown experimental factor could not be ruled out. The 87-base-pair reads could not distinguish some IMGT-functional V segments, including TRBV6-2 and TRBV6-3, so those segments were excluded. In vitro tests confirmed that a few of the cytomegalovirus-associated TCR beta chains recognize cytomegalovirus antigens. Because counts were too low, 15 to 20 rarely observed V segments, including chromosome 9 orphons, were excluded from the earlier analysis of some 590 of the donors. A further reported finding was that TCR beta sequences accurately predicted the HLA-A and HLA-B alleles for most subjects in the first cohort. A cluster of highly shared sequence variants was judged likely to represent a technical artifact of the sequencing pipeline. In a later analysis, most CMV-associated TCR beta chains were found to appear HLA-restricted, with HLA associations seemingly driven largely by CMV exposure. In both the original and validation cohorts, the classifier was reported to diagnose cytomegalovirus status with high specificity and sensitivity. In a later analysis, HLA-associated TCR beta chains showed more clonal expansion and lower generation probabilities than non-associated chains that were equally common. For the cohort, immune exposure information was limited to CMV serostatus. Most TCR sequences were observed very rarely across donors, whereas some public TCRs were present in many individuals. HLA typing was unavailable for some donors at each locus, so association tests used only the typed subset. In a later genetic analysis, fewer N-insertions in productive TCRs were reported among donors in an Asian-associated ancestry cluster than the approximately 710-donor mean. The authors suggested that the approach could potentially be generalized to other disease states and immunological phenotypes. Specific HLA alleles were associated with 15,000 to 20,000 TCR beta sequences at a false discovery rate of 0.05 in a later analysis. This cohort had only TCR beta chains sequenced, and the lack of alpha or paired-chain data limited which features could be detected. In a later analysis, the rate of TCR association differed among HLA loci, with DRB1 alleles having the most associated TCRs and HLA-C alleles having the fewest. In an earlier analysis of fewer than 750 of the donors, most TCR beta V segments were observed in productive rearrangements about 87% or about 30% of the time, broadly matching IMGT annotations. Roughly uniform sequencing depth across donors was assumed in presence/absence analyses, although this assumption may not hold. The study listed approximately 160 TCR beta chains as associated with cytomegalovirus. A later analysis reported that several top co-occurrence clusters appeared linked to parvovirus B19, influenza, CMV and Epstein-Barr virus. When HLA alleles, especially DR and DQ, strongly co-occurred, TCR associations were difficult to assign to individual alleles.

The protocol used for the library was the immunoSEQ multiplex PCR assay. For the multiplex PCR, a mixture combining 60 forward primers for TCR Vbeta segments and 13 reverse primers for TCR Jbeta segments was used. The CDR3 region of rearranged TCR beta genes was amplified from genomic DNA with a multiplex PCR assay. The Illumina HiSeq System was used to sequence the amplified TCR beta libraries as 87-base-pair reads. As for how the authors treated the data: Across the 670 or so repertoires, a later analysis counted approximately 83 million unique TCR beta chains, 8.5 million to 12 million of which were shared by at least two donors. Raw reads were error-corrected and collapsed into unique sequences with a nearest-neighbor algorithm that merged closely related sequences to remove PCR and sequencing errors. V, D and J gene segments were assigned by aligning CDR3 sequences to IMGT reference sequences. Each retained sequence needed at least a six-nucleotide match to both a V gene segment and a J gene segment. A rearrangement was called productive if the CDR3 had no stop codons and remained in frame with V and J, and every other rearrangement was called non-productive. CDR3 was defined by IMGT convention, running from the second conserved V-encoded cysteine to the conserved J-encoded phenylalanine. The earlier analysis of fewer than 750 of the donors excluded sequences that lacked an unambiguous match to a single V gene segment. An earlier analysis of almost 600 of the donors classified V segments as functional when productive rearrangements were above 56.7% and as segregating when the standard deviation between donors was above 5%. A statistical classification framework was built for diagnosing cytomegalovirus status from the catalog of TCR beta chain sequences. In a later analysis, V and J genes were assigned by comparing TCR nucleotide sequences against IMGT/GENE-DB human TR gene sequences. The TCRdist pipeline was used in a later analysis to assign CDR3 sequences and most-parsimonious VDJ recombination scenarios. In a later analysis, every TCR beta chain was defined by the combination of its CDR3 amino acid sequence and its V-gene family, and reads without a unique V-gene family were dropped. To address suspected cross-contamination and a sequencing artifact, a later analysis removed approximately 600 highly shared, low-generation-probability nucleotide sequences. A later analysis calculated a clonal expansion index for each public chain from normalized within-repertoire ranks of inferred template counts. In a later analysis, generation probabilities were computed with a VDJ recombination model fitted to out-of-frame rearrangements, and the resulting probabilities were checked against IGoR. In a later analysis, hypergeometric tests were used to score TCR-TCR, TCR-HLA and TCR-CMV co-occurrence, with a repertoire-size bias correction applied to TCR pairs. False discovery rates were estimated in a later analysis by permuting HLA or CMV assignments 20 times. In a later analysis, co-occurring TCRs were grouped using DBSCAN, and TCRdist sequence similarity was added for clustering within HLA-allele-positive subsets. For co-occurrence clustering, repertoires with fewer than 30,000 or more than 120,000 public chains were excluded, along with about five repertoires with anomalous nucleotide sharing. Drawn from immuneACCESS, this table holds only the in-frame rearrangements with V and J called that TCRdb kept. Clones are partly lost; checked studies trace under half to an unresolved V gene and leave the rest unexplained. V, J and clone size derive from that table, while D and trimming were established from the DNA sequence. The sample table lists more than 75,000 clones, roughly 86% of them with a count of one. The top ten hold about 5.6% of the sample.

The cohort was made up of about 670 healthy bone marrow donors. At the time of sampling, all cohort members were nominally healthy, though unrecorded immune exposures were likely present. The donor was CMV seropositive and belonged to the group of over 250 seropositive cohort members. A peripheral blood sample was provided by each donor, and peripheral blood mononuclear cells were used for TCR beta sequencing. The Qiagen DNeasy Blood Extraction Kit was used to extract genomic DNA from the blood cell samples. A word on this clone: What this receptor recognizes is not known. No base qualities exist here, and no much larger clone lies one base off it.

Relative to germline, V is missing 3 bases and J is missing 10 bases, with 22 bases of the junction outside any gene match. From a lookup of the germline V gene, CDR1 and CDR2 are MGHRA and YSYEKL. The CDR3, cysteine through phenylalanine, is 21 amino acids long. Only the CDR3 region is kept as DNA, spanning 63 bases read in frame from base 1. Sequenced material: PBMCs. This receptor was taken from a woman under 30 in good health and CMV-seropositive. The chain was built from TRBV4-1 and TRBJ2-3; 16 central nucleotides agree with TRBD2. The CDR3 region: CASSQGLAGGPGYVGPQAQYF. The DNA reads as follows: TGCGCCAGCAGCCAGGGACTAGCGGGGGGGCCGGGCTACGTGGGTCCACAAGCGCAGTATTTT.